These 13 T cell receptor beta chains were sequenced from one sample in a study of post-analysis software for immune sequencing data. Researchers reported that TCR beta cDNA libraries carried unique molecular identifiers. TCRdb fed the PCR reads into MiXCR, producing one record per CDR3 protein. The sample has hundreds of thousands of distinct CDR3 sequences; approximately 53% are singletons. What these receptors recognize is not known. Regarding the study as a whole: Roughly 5 TRBV segments occurring more often in patients than controls included TRBV5-6, TRBV5-1 and TRBV20-1.

The specimen sequenced was blood. Source of these receptors: a girl aged 5-17 years with multiple sclerosis.

The rearrangement joins TRBV6-5 to TRBJ2-3, with D perhaps matching TRBD1 (6 bases). V was pared by 2 bases and J by 4 bases, with 16 bases between. CDR3 length: 16 amino acids. From germline, CDR1 is MNHEY and CDR2 SVGAGI. The CDR3 sequence: CASSYRAQGLPDTQYF. DNA for the CDR3: TGTGCCAGCAGTTACCGAGCTCAGGGGTTGCCAGATACGCAGTATTTT.

This clonotype appeared a few times. V is TRBV29-1 and J is TRBJ2-7, with TRBD1 matching over 7 bases. Germline V gene lookup returns CDR1 SQVTM and CDR2 ANQGSEA. V trimming: 6 bases; J trimming: 3 bases; junction bases outside the gene matches: 5. The CDR3 loop spans 12 amino acids. The CDR3 DNA sequence: TGCAGCGTGTCCCGGGACAGCTACGAGCAGTACTTC. This encodes CSVSRDSYEQYF.

The genes are TRBV27 and TRBJ2-1, with D perhaps TRBD2 (5 bases). The CDR3 totals 14 residues. Trimming took off 3 bases at V and 2 bases at J, with 8 bases between the two ends. Per the germline V gene, CDR1 is MNHEY and CDR2 is SMNVEV (reference sequence). The CDR3 is CASSFIGTYNEQFF. For the CDR3, the DNA is TGTGCCAGCAGTTTTATCGGGACCTACAATGAGCAGTTCTTC.

The chain recombines TRBV2 with TRBJ2-5, with D possibly TRBD1 on 6 matching bases. This CDR3 contains 15 residues. Trimming pared 6 bases from V and 5 bases from J, leaving 19 bases between. In germline, CDR1 is SNHLY, CDR2 FYNNEI. This CDR3 reads CASSDVGARIETQYF. CDR3 nucleotide sequence: TGTGCCAGCAGCGACGTGGGGGCGCGGATTGAGACCCAGTACTTC.

The chain employs TRBV6-5 and TRBJ2-5; D is possibly TRBD2 (7 bases). The germline V and J ends were trimmed by 8 bases and 3 bases, with 16 bases remaining between them. CDR1 and CDR2 from the germline V gene are MNHEY and SVGAGI. The length of the CDR3 is 14 residues. CDR3 in DNA: TGTGCCAGCGGCAAAGGGGGGGTAGAAGAGACCCAGTACTTC. Translating it yields CASGKGGVEETQYF.

This chain links TRBV20-1 with TRBJ2-1; 11 positions agree with TRBD2. Germline V gene lookup returns CDR1 DFQATT and CDR2 SNEGSKA (reference sequence). This CDR3 is built from 15 residues. V shed 6 bases and J 7 bases; nucleotides not matched to a gene: 11. The CDR3, as DNA: TGCAGTGCCAAAAGTAGCGGGAGGGCCATGAATGAGCAGTTCTTC. It encodes CSAKSSGRAMNEQFF.

The CDR3 DNA reads TGCGCCAGCAGCCAAGAGCAAGCGGGGGGCCGGGAGACCCAGTACTTC. It encodes CASSQEQAGGRETQYF. This rearrangement joins TRBV4-1 to TRBJ2-5; 9 nucleotides line up with TRBD2. V dropped 0 bases and J dropped 5; count of bases not matched to a gene: 7. CDR3 length equals 16 residues. Looked up from germline, CDR1 is MGHRA and CDR2 is YSYEKL.

The J gene is TRBJ2-7, the V gene TRBV29-1, with TRBD2 matching 8 bases. The ends lost 4 bases at V and 4 bases at J; junction bases unmatched: 21. Per germline, CDR1 SQVTM and CDR2 ANQGSEA. The CDR3 has 18 amino acids. The CDR3 DNA reads as TGCAGCGTTGCGGCGAGGGGAGGTGCTAGCGGGTCTTTGTACGAGCAGTACTTC. This codes for CSVAARGGASGSLYEQYF.

This clonotype appeared once. The gene calls are TRBV11-2 and TRBJ2-2, with TRBD1 as a possible D gene (5 bases). CDR3 length: 13 amino acids. The V gene lost 3 bases and the J gene lost 6 bases, with 8 bases spanning the gap. CDR1 and CDR2 (germline): SGHAT, FQNNGV. The CDR3 protein is CASSFQGAGELFF. The CDR3 DNA sequence: TGTGCCAGCAGCTTTCAGGGCGCCGGGGAGCTGTTTTTT.

This sequence joins TRBV7-9 and TRBJ2-3, with 12 bases that match TRBD2. The junction had 8 bases not matched to a gene; V was cut back by 4 bases and J by 6 bases. This CDR3 is 16 amino acids long. From germline, CDR1 is SEHNR and CDR2 FQNEAQ (reference sequence). CDR3 sequence: CASSSRTSGTRDTQYF. Here the CDR3 DNA reads TGTGCCAGCAGCTCACGGACTAGCGGGACCCGGGATACGCAGTATTTT.

V and J are TRBV6-5 and TRBJ1-2; the D is unclear. The CDR3 runs 14 residues. V was pared by 8 bases and J by 5 bases, with 18 bases between. CDR1 and CDR2 from the germline V gene are MNHEY and SVGAGI. The chain's CDR3 is CASAWEASRYGYTF. CDR3 bases: TGTGCCAGCGCATGGGAGGCAAGTAGGTATGGCTACACCTTC.

This chain connects TRBV9 to TRBJ2-7, with D tentatively TRBD1 (6 bases). Looked up from germline, CDR1 is SGDLS and CDR2 is YYNGEE. The V and J ends lost 4 bases and 2 bases respectively, with 13 bases between them. This CDR3 has 14 amino acids. CDR3 sequence reads: CASSNKDRTYEQYF. The CDR3 nucleotides read TGTGCCAGCAGCAACAAGGACAGAACCTACGAGCAGTACTTC.

The chain employs TRBV13 and TRBJ2-1; 7 bases line up with TRBD2. After removal of 4 bases from V and 8 bases from J, the junction contained 14 bases not matched to a gene. The CDR3 is 16 residues long. Germline values: CDR1 PRHDT, CDR2 FYEKMQ (reference sequence). The CDR3 coding sequence is TGTGCCAGCAGCTCCCAGCGGGATAGGACTACGCATGAGCAGTTCTTC. Its translation: CASSSQRDRTTHEQFF. The full variable domain, completed using reference TRBV13 and TRBJ2-1, is AAGVIQSPRHLIKEKRETATLKCYPIPRHDTVYWYQQGPGQDPQFLISFYEKMQSDKGSIPDRFSAQQFSDYHSELNMSSLELGDSALYFCASSSQRDRTTHEQFFGPGTRLTVL.